This T cell receptor (beta chain) was sequenced for a study of radiation and T cells in renal cell carcinoma. Across the whole study: Nephrectomy followed 15 Gy stereotactic body radiation by 4 weeks. Regarding the study as a whole: In blood, top tumor clones expanded by 2 weeks, shrinking by 4. Baseline intratumoral clonotype presence is unknown without pretreatment biopsies.

Notes on this clone: Its antigen is undetermined.

The protocol was immunoSEQ multiplex PCR, while the TCRdb copy is restricted to in-frame clones and leaves out a portion. Of approximately 120,000 clones in the sample, 82% are singletons; the top ten hold under 4%. This CDR3 is built from 13 residues. The germline CDR1 and CDR2 sequences are SEHNR and FQNEAQ (reference sequence). V was trimmed by 8 bases and J by 3 bases, leaving 11 bases between them. The time point was: baseline pretreatment blood. Treatment indicated: 15 Gy SBRT to primary tumor, nephrectomy 4 weeks later. The source of this sequence is a woman aged 60-70 years with renal cell carcinoma. The chain employs TRBV7-9 and TRBJ2-1; D is unclear. The sample in question was blood, obtained from a patient whose treatment included radiotherapy and nephrectomy. CDR3 loop: CASLGKDYNEQFF. The CDR3 bases are TGTGCCAGCCTAGGAAAGGACTACAATGAGCAGTTCTTC.